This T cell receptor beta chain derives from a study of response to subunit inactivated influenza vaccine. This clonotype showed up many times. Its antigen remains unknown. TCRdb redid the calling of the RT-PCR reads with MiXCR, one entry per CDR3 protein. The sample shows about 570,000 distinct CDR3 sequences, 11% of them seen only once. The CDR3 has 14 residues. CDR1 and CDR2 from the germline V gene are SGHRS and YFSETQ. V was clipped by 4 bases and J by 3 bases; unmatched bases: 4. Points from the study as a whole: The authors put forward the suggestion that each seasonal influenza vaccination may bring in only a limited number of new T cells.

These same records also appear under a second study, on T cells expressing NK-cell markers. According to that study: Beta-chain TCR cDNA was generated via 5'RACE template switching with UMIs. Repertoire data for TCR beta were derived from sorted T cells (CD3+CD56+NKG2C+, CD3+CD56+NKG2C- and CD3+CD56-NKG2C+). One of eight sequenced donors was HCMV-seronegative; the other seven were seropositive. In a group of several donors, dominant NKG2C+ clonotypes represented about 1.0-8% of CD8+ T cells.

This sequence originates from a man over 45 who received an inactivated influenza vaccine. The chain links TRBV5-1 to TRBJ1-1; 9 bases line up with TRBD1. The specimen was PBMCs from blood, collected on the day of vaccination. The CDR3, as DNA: TGCGCCAGCAGCCCGGGACAGGGCTACACTGAAGCTTTCTTT. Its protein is CASSPGQGYTEAFF.